This TCR beta chain was observed in a study of shared clonotypes between healthy human individuals. Study conclusions and caveats: What limited the represented genetic and exposure-history diversity was the small number of donors.

Method: immunoSEQ multiplex PCR; TCRdb's copy keeps in-frame clones and lacks some. The repertoire holds 950,000 to 1,100,000 clones, with 70% to 80% as singletons. Points on this clone: As yet, its antigen is unknown.

CDR1 is MDHEN, CDR2 SYDVKM, per germline. Trimming left V 0 bases short and J 7 bases short, with 10 bases between. This CDR3 has 14 residues. Material: memory CD4+ T cells from PBMCs. Subset of the sample: CD45RA-negative fraction. The TCR comes from a man aged 18 to 30 in good health. Some clones in this sample may be carry-over from other donors' samples. This chain joins TRBV28 and TRBJ1-5; D is unclear. The CDR3 protein is CASSLWHHRQPQHF. CDR3 DNA sequence: TGTGCCAGCAGTTTATGGCACCATCGCCAGCCCCAGCATTTT.